This T cell receptor beta chain stems from a study of blood T cells in healthy people across ages. Only one count was recorded for this clonotype. The V end lost 1 base, the J end lost 7 bases, and 14 bases lay between the germline ends. Germline V gene lookup returns CDR1 DFQATT and CDR2 SNEGSKA (reference sequence). The CDR3 contains 13 residues. A second 7 to 11 cycle PCR used barcoded and J-beta primers. TCRdb reprocessed the 5' RACE reads with MiXCR, giving one entry per CDR3 protein. The table lists about 1.6 million distinct CDR3 sequences, around 36% of them singletons. The chain couples TRBV20-1 to TRBJ2-7; D call uncertain. This clonotype was sampled from a young woman in good health. The material sequenced was blood. CDR3 amino acids: CSARGNKNNEQYF. In DNA, the CDR3 is TGCAGTGCTAGAGGGAATAAAAACAATGAGCAGTACTTC.